The 15 T cell receptor beta chains below were found in one sample sequenced in a study of HIV-infected patients and healthy controls. The repertoire came from unfractionated whole blood and reflected all unsorted peripheral T cells. About 500 ng RNA was reverse transcribed with alpha and beta constant-region primers. Using multiplexing indices, alpha and beta chain libraries were generated apart by chain-specific third strand synthesis. Via MiXCR, TCRdb re-called the 5' RACE reads, giving one row per CDR3 protein. The table includes about 13,000 distinct CDR3 sequences, around 10% detected once. Sequencing was performed on blood. These receptors all come from an adult in good health.

This clonotype is termed medium-sized. The V call is TRBV7-2, the J call TRBJ1-2; TRBD1 agrees at 9 bases. CDR3 size: 19 residues. Losses at the gene ends were 4 bases for V and 5 bases for J; bases not matched to a gene: 20. Per germline, CDR1 SGHTA and CDR2 FQGNSA. CDR3 residues: CASSYSRPHIDRGRYGYTF. DNA of the CDR3: TGTGCCAGCAGCTATTCCCGTCCACATATTGACAGGGGGAGGTATGGCTACACCTTC.

This clonotype is labeled as medium-sized. J is TRBJ2-2 and V is TRBV27, with 9 bases matching TRBD2. J was trimmed by 5 bases and V by 4 bases; bases with no gene match: 5. Germline lookup yields CDR1 MNHEY and CDR2 SMNVEV (reference sequence). This CDR3 has 15 residues. This CDR3 reads CASSSLAGPTGELFF. The CDR3 nucleotides read TGTGCCAGCAGTTCACTAGCGGGCCCAACCGGGGAGCTGTTTTTT.

This clonotype was detected only a few times. This chain links TRBV7-2 with TRBJ2-5; possible D gene TRBD1, 6 bases. The CDR3 loop spans 16 amino acids. V was cut by 5 bases and J by 3 bases, with 19 bases left in between. Germline V gene data show CDR1 as SGHTA and CDR2 as FQGNSA. The CDR3 region is CASSPPGLGAKETQYF. CDR3 sequence (DNA): TGTGCCAGCAGCCCCCCGGGATTGGGGGCAAAAGAGACCCAGTACTTC.

This clonotype was detected only a few times. The chain recombines TRBV13 with TRBJ2-1, with no clear D. Germline V lookup: CDR1 PRHDT, CDR2 FYEKMQ (reference sequence). CDR3 length: 17 amino acids. Deletions cut 4 bases from V and 0 bases from J, with 16 bases between. The chain's CDR3 is CASSSSLDSSSYNEQFF. CDR3 coding DNA: TGTGCCAGCAGCTCCTCCTTAGACTCGAGCTCCTACAATGAGCAGTTCTTC. The full variable domain, completed using reference TRBV13 and TRBJ2-1, is AAGVIQSPRHLIKEKRETATLKCYPIPRHDTVYWYQQGPGQDPQFLISFYEKMQSDKGSIPDRFSAQQFSDYHSELNMSSLELGDSALYFCASSSSLDSSSYNEQFFGPGTRLTVL.

This clonotype was counted many times. The CDR3 sequence: CASSVTGGNEKLFF. CDR3 coding DNA: TGTGCCAGCAGTGTTACAGGGGGGAATGAAAAACTGTTTTTT. The genes are TRBV2 and TRBJ1-4, with 8 bases aligning to TRBD1. In germline, CDR1 is SNHLY, CDR2 FYNNEI. Unmatched junction bases numbered 3, after V lost 4 bases and J lost 5 bases. CDR3 length: 14 residues.

This clonotype was seen many times. The chain links TRBV20-1 to TRBJ2-6, with D possibly matching TRBD2 (5 bases). V lost 5 bases, J lost 0 bases, and 11 bases lay in between. Germline V gene data show CDR1 as DFQATT and CDR2 as SNEGSKA (reference sequence). The CDR3 spans 15 residues. CDR3 bases: TGCAGTGCTGAGGACTCTTCCTCTGGGGCCAACGTCCTGACTTTC. Its protein product is CSAEDSSSGANVLTF.

The chain is built from TRBV11-2 and TRBJ2-7; the D is unclear. CDR1 and CDR2 from the germline V gene are SGHAT and FQNNGV. There are 13 residues in the CDR3. With 1 base removed from V and 6 bases from J, the gap between germline ends came to 10 bases. CDR3 residues: CASSLGLASEQYF. As DNA, the CDR3 is TGTGCCAGCAGCTTAGGTCTGGCGAGCGAGCAGTACTTC. Based on the CDR3 plus reference TRBV11-2 and TRBJ2-7, the full variable domain is EAGVAQSPRYKIIEKRQSVAFWCNPISGHATLYWYQQILGQGPKLLIQFQNNGVVDDSQLPKDRFSAERLKGVDSTLKIQPAKLEDSAVYLCASSLGLASEQYFGPGTRLTVT.

Ten or more counts support this clonotype. This chain connects TRBV24-1 to TRBJ2-1; no clear D gene. Per germline, CDR1 KGHDR and CDR2 SFDVKD. The V end lost 5 bases, the J end lost 5 bases, and 15 bases lay between the germline ends. The CDR3 covers 15 residues. The CDR3: CATSAHRFDHNEQFF. CDR3 DNA sequence: TGTGCCACCAGTGCCCACAGATTCGATCACAATGAGCAGTTCTTC.

The chain recombines TRBV20-1 with TRBJ1-1; D remains unclear. V lost 2 bases and J lost 0, with 10 bases in between. Germline CDR1 and CDR2: DFQATT and SNEGSKA (reference sequence). The CDR3 sequence is 14 residues long. Written as DNA, the CDR3 is TGCAGTGCTAGACCAGAACTTATGAACACTGAAGCTTTCTTT. This sequence encodes CSARPELMNTEAFF.

This clonotype was observed a handful of times. V and J are TRBV7-8 and TRBJ1-1, with a possible D match to TRBD1 (5 bases). In germline, CDR1 is SGHVS, CDR2 FQNEAQ. The CDR3 extends over 15 amino acids. Trimming stripped 8 bases from V and 4 bases from J, with 20 bases between. The CDR3 loop is CASGGTLRVVTEAFF. As DNA, the CDR3 is TGTGCCAGCGGGGGGACGCTGAGGGTCGTCACTGAAGCTTTCTTT.

By its share, this clonotype is medium-sized. The V and J genes are TRBV7-2 and TRBJ1-5; D ambiguous. Trimming pared 1 base from V and 3 bases from J, leaving 7 bases between. The CDR3 totals 14 residues. The germline CDR1 and CDR2 sequences are SGHTA and FQGNSA. The CDR3 is CASSLDRFNQPQHF. The CDR3 DNA sequence: TGTGCCAGCAGCTTAGATAGATTCAATCAGCCCCAGCATTTT.

By frequency in the sample, this clonotype is medium-sized. The rearrangement joins TRBV2 to TRBJ2-6; tentatively, D is TRBD2 (5 bases). CDR3 length: 15 amino acids. V was pared by 4 bases and J by 3 bases, with 10 bases between. Looked up from germline, CDR1 is SNHLY and CDR2 is FYNNEI. CDR3 protein: CASSVRRFGANVLTF. CDR3 in DNA: TGTGCCAGCAGTGTTCGGAGGTTTGGGGCCAACGTCCTGACTTTC. Using reference TRBV2 and TRBJ2-6 for the parts outside the CDR3, the full variable domain is EPEVTQTPSHQVTQMGQEVILRCVPISNHLYFYWYRQILGQKVEFLVSFYNNEISEKSEIFDDQFSVERPDGSNFTLKIRSTKLEDSAMYFCASSVRRFGANVLTFGAGSRLTVL.

Relative to its sample, this clonotype is medium-sized (0.01 to 0.1%). The chain combines TRBV5-5 with TRBJ2-7; tentatively, D is TRBD2 (5 bases). The germline V and J ends were trimmed by 0 bases and 2 bases, with 15 bases remaining between them. Germline CDR1 SGHKS, CDR2 YYEKEE (reference sequence). The CDR3 consists of 16 residues. This chain's CDR3 is CASSLGTLKGTYEQYF. In DNA, the CDR3 is TGTGCCAGCAGCTTGGGGACTCTAAAGGGAACCTACGAGCAGTACTTC.

Concerning this clonotype: A single base separates this from a much larger clone, so it may be a read error. The chain has TRBV6-6 and TRBJ2-7; tentatively, D is TRBD2 (5 bases). The CDR3 runs to 14 residues. V was pared by 4 bases and J by 4 bases, with 14 bases between. From germline, CDR1 is MNHNY and CDR2 SVGAGI (reference sequence). The CDR3 spells CASSFRSGRYEQYF. As DNA, the CDR3 is TGTGCCAGCAGTTTTAGATCGGGGAGATACGAGCAGTACTTC.

In its sample, this clonotype was seen many times. The chain combines TRBV6-1 with TRBJ2-7; D ambiguous. This CDR3 is built from 13 residues. Trimming took 1 base from V and 3 from J, leaving 7 bases between them. Germline V CDR1 and CDR2: MNHNS, SASEGT. This CDR3 reads CASSEVGYYEQYF. DNA for the CDR3: TGTGCCAGCAGTGAAGTTGGATACTACGAGCAGTACTTC.